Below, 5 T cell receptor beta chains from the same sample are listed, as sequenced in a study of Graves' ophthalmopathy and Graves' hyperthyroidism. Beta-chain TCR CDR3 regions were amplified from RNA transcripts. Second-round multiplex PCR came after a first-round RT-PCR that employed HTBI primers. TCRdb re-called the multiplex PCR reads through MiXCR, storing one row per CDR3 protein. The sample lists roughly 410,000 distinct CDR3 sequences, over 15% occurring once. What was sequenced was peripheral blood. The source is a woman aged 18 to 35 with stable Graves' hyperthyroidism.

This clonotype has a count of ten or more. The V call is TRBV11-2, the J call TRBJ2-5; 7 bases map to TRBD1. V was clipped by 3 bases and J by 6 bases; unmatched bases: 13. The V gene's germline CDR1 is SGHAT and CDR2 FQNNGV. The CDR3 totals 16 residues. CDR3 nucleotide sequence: TGTGCCAGCAGCTTGGTAGGGGGCAGGATGCCGAAGACCCAGTACTTC. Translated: CASSLVGGRMPKTQYF.

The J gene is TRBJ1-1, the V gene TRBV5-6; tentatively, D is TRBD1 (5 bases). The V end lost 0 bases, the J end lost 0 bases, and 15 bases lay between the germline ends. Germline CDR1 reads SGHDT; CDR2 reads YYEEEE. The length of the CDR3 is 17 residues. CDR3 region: CASSLVSGGWMNTEAFF. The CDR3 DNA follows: TGTGCCAGCAGCTTGGTGTCGGGGGGGTGGATGAACACTGAAGCTTTCTTT.

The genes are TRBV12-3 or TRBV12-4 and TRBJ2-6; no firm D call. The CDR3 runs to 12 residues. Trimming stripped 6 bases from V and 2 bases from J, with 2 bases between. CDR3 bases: TGTGCCAGCAGAACTGGGGCCAACGTCCTGACTTTC. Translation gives CASRTGANVLTF.

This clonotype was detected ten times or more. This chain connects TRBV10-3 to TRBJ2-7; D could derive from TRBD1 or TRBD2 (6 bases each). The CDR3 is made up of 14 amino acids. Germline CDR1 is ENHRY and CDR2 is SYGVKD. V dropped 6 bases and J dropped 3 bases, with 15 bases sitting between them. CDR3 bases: TGTGCCATCAGGAAGACGGGGGCCATCTACGAGCAGTACTTC. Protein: CAIRKTGAIYEQYF.

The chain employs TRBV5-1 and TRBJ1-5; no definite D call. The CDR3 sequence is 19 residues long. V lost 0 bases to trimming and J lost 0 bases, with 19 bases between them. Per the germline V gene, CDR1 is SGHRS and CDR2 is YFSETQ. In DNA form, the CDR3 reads TGCGCCAGCAGCTTGGCGGCGGCACACGCATTTTATAGCAATCAGCCCCAGCATTTT. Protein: CASSLAAAHAFYSNQPQHF.